This T cell receptor (beta chain) was sequenced during a study of T cell responses to AZD1222 COVID-19 vaccine. This clone was observed a handful of times. CDR3 length: 14 residues. CDR1 and CDR2 from the germline V gene are SGHTA and FQGNSA. The junction had 3 bases not matched to a gene; V was cut back by 4 bases and J by 2 bases. Sequencing used immunoSEQ multiplex PCR; TCRdb keeps in-frame clones, though not all of them. The data contain about 120,000 clones, roughly 90% of them seen just once; the ten biggest clones take up roughly 8.9%. The rearrangement links TRBV7-2 to TRBJ2-3; TRBD2 matches at 7 bases. The sample was peripheral blood, taken on day 0 of AZD1222 vaccination. This clonotype was obtained from an adult in good health. This CDR3 reads CASSWAGATDTQYF. The CDR3 DNA sequence: TGTGCCAGCAGCTGGGCGGGAGCCACAGATACGCAGTATTTT. The full variable domain, in which reference TRBV7-2 and TRBJ2-3 provide the parts outside the CDR3, is GAGVSQSPSNKVTEKGKDVELRCDPISGHTALYWYRQSLGQGLEFLIYFQGNSAPDKSGLPSDRFSAERTGGSVSTLTIQRTQQEDSAVYLCASSWAGATDTQYFGPGTRLTVL.